One sample yielded the 10 T cell receptor beta chains listed below, sequenced in a study of CD8 T cells in Susac syndrome. The RNA input was about 0.5 to 1 ug, and it was reverse transcribed with random hexamers. TCRdb ran MiXCR on the immunoSEQ multiplex PCR reads and lists one entry per CDR3 protein. The sample lists 400,000 to 550,000 distinct CDR3 sequences, 85% occurring once. Sequencing was performed on CD8+ T cells from PBMCs. These TCRs come from a human donor with multiple sclerosis.

This chain links TRBV2 with TRBJ2-7; D ambiguous. In germline, CDR1 is SNHLY, CDR2 FYNNEI. CDR3 size: 13 residues. V lost 6 bases and J 7 bases, leaving 16 bases between the germline ends. CDR3 sequence reads: CASRAWASWEQYF. As DNA, the CDR3 is TGTGCCAGCAGAGCTTGGGCCTCCTGGGAGCAGTACTTC.

The chain has TRBV30 and TRBJ2-7, with 9 bases fitting TRBD1. The ends lost 3 bases at V and 3 bases at J; junction bases unmatched: 15. Per the germline V gene, CDR1 is GTSNPN and CDR2 is SVGIG (reference sequence). The CDR3 runs 17 residues. CDR3 DNA: TGTGCCTGGAGACTCTCCGGGACAGGGTTTGATCTCTACGAGCAGTACTTC. Translating gives CAWRLSGTGFDLYEQYF.

CDR3 loop: CASSREGTGETEAFF. The CDR3 bases are TGTGCCAGCAGCCGAGAGGGGACAGGGGAAACTGAAGCTTTCTTT. The rearrangement joins TRBV3-1 to TRBJ1-1; 10 bases line up with TRBD1. Germline V gene lookup returns CDR1 LGHDT and CDR2 YNNKEL (reference sequence). This CDR3 has 15 residues. Trimming at V came to 4 bases and at J to 5 bases, leaving 7 bases not matched to a gene.

Of note for this clonotype: The junction departs from the called germline gene at one end, perhaps through a read error. V gene TRBV14 combines with J gene TRBJ2-7; D not certain. The CDR3 extends over 12 amino acids. From germline, CDR1 is SGHDN and CDR2 FVKESK. The CDR3 coding sequence is TGTGCCAGCAGCCAAGCTGAGCAGGTTGTGCACTTC. This codes for CASSQAEQVVHF.

The chain has TRBV19 and TRBJ1-1, with a weak D call TRBD1 (5 bases). V was cut by 3 bases and J by 1 base, with 9 bases left in between. The germline CDR1 and CDR2 sequences are LNHDA and SQIVND (reference sequence). The CDR3 sequence is 14 residues long. The CDR3 bases are TGTGCCAGTAGTATTGGGACTTCGAACACTGAAGCTTTCTTT. Amino acid sequence: CASSIGTSNTEAFF.

This clonotype was seen a few times. CDR3 nucleotide sequence: TGTGCCAGCAGTTCGGTAGGGGGATATGACGAGCAGTACTTC. This translates into CASSSVGGYDEQYF. V and J are TRBV7-8 and TRBJ2-7, with D possibly being TRBD1 (6 bases). V lost 6 bases and J 5 bases, leaving 17 bases between the germline ends. Germline V gene data show CDR1 as SGHVS and CDR2 as FQNEAQ. The CDR3 is made up of 14 amino acids.

This clonotype occurred once. CDR3 region: CATAGDLGTGELFF. The CDR3 bases are TGTGCCACCGCCGGGGATCTGGGGACCGGGGAGCTGTTTTTT. This chain uses TRBV2 with TRBJ2-2, with D possibly matching TRBD2 (5 bases). This CDR3 contains 14 residues. Germline CDR1 and CDR2: SNHLY and FYNNEI. The V gene lost 10 bases and the J gene lost 5 bases, with 17 bases spanning the gap.

The chain is built from TRBV12-3 or TRBV12-4 and TRBJ2-5, with 7 bases lining up with TRBD1. CDR3 length: 14 amino acids. The junction had 4 bases not matched to a gene; V was cut back by 4 bases and J by 2 bases. The CDR3 protein is CASSYRDRQETQYF. The CDR3 DNA follows: TGTGCCAGCAGTTACCGGGACAGACAAGAGACCCAGTACTTC.

The chain links TRBV28 to TRBJ1-2; D may be TRBD1 (5 bases). The germline V and J ends were trimmed by 6 bases and 4 bases, with 15 bases remaining between them. From germline, CDR1 is MDHEN and CDR2 SYDVKM. The CDR3 spans 14 residues. CDR3 sequence (DNA): TGTGCCAGCAGCCCCCGGGGCACAAGCTATGGCTACACCTTC. Translation gives CASSPRGTSYGYTF.

This clonotype was observed once. J is TRBJ1-3 and V is TRBV9; D ambiguous. Germline assignment: CDR1 SGDLS and CDR2 YYNGEE. CDR3 length equals 14 residues. V lost 0 bases to trimming and J lost 4 bases, with 8 bases between them. The CDR3 region is CASSVGSGGNTIYF. DNA of the CDR3: TGTGCCAGCAGCGTAGGTTCTGGGGGAAACACCATATATTTT.